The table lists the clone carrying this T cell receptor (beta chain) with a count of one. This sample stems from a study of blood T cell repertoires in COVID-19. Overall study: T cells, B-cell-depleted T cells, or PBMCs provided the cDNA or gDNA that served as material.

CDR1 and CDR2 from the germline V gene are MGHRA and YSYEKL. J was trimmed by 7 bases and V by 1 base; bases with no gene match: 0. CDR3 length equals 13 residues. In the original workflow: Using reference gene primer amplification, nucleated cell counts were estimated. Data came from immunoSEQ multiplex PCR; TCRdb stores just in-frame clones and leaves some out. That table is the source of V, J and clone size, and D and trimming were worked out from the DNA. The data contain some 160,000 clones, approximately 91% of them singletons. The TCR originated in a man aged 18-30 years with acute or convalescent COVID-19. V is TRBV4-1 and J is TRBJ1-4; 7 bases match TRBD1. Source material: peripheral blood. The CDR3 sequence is CASSQAGGEKLFF. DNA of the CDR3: TGCGCCAGCAGCCAAGCAGGGGGTGAAAAACTGTTTTTT.